This passage covers 12 T cell receptor beta chains from one sample sequenced in a study of CXCR3-negative and CXCR3-positive naive CD8 T cells. Whole-study findings and limits: CXCR3-expressing naive cells carried TRB CDR3s more hydrophobic than those of CXCR3-negative naive cells.

For these receptors, no antigen is known. 5' RACE that incorporated UMI labels was used to prepare the TRB cDNA libraries. Following a re-call of the 5' RACE reads, TCRdb has one entry per CDR3 protein and lacks DNA. Its table lists around 150,000 distinct CDR3 sequences. Sequenced input: naive CXCR3+ CD8+ T cells from blood. Subset described: CD45RO-CCR7+CD27+CD95- naive CD8+ T cells expressing CXCR3 (TNR3+). The receptor source for this set is a human donor in good health. Some clones in this sample may be carry-over from other donors' samples.

This chain uses TRBV7-9 with TRBJ2-5. The germline CDR1 and CDR2 sequences are SEHNR and FQNEAQ (reference sequence). This CDR3 has 14 residues. CDR3 loop: CASSSEGYQETQYF.

The J gene is TRBJ2-7, the V gene TRBV29-1. There are 12 residues in the CDR3. Germline V gene sequence: CDR1 SQVTM, CDR2 ANQGSEA. This chain's CDR3 is CSVSGRSYEQYF.

V and J are TRBV7-6 and TRBJ1-1; no DNA is available, so the TRBD1 call from TCRdb remains unchecked. The germline gives CDR1 SGHVS, CDR2 FNYEAQ. The CDR3 loop spans 15 amino acids. The CDR3 loop reads CASSLEDSWRSRAFF.

The gene calls are TRBV3-1 and TRBJ2-7. The CDR3 length is 17 residues. The germline gives CDR1 LGHDT, CDR2 YNNKEL (reference sequence). CDR3 region: CASSQDWVGPNSYEQYF.

The rearrangement joins TRBV13 to TRBJ2-5; TCRdb gives TRBD1 as the D gene, but with no DNA this cannot be confirmed. The CDR3 is made up of 17 amino acids. The germline gives CDR1 PRHDT, CDR2 FYEKMQ (reference sequence). The CDR3 spells CASSSRQGQGYQETQYF. Using reference TRBV13 and TRBJ2-5 for the parts outside the CDR3, the full variable domain is AAGVIQSPRHLIKEKRETATLKCYPIPRHDTVYWYQQGPGQDPQFLISFYEKMQSDKGSIPDRFSAQQFSDYHSELNMSSLELGDSALYFCASSSRQGQGYQETQYFGPGTRLLVL.

This chain links TRBV12-3 or TRBV12-4 with TRBJ2-7; with no DNA, the TCRdb D assignment of TRBD1 cannot be verified. The CDR3 contains 13 residues. Here the CDR3 reads CASSLGQSYEQYF.

The chain has TRBV12-3 or TRBV12-4 and TRBJ1-2; the TCRdb D gene call, TRBD1, has no DNA to confirm it. The CDR3 extends over 13 amino acids. The CDR3 protein is CASSLMAGYGYTF.

The chain combines TRBV20-1 with TRBJ2-7; TCRdb reports TRBD2, a call that lacks DNA to check it against. The CDR3 covers 15 residues. Germline-derived CDR1 and CDR2 are DFQATT and SNEGSKA (reference sequence). The CDR3 reads CSARGNSGRPYEQYF.

The CDR3 loop is CSVLRGGGNEQFF. The V call is TRBV29-1, the J call TRBJ2-1; TCRdb names TRBD2, which stays unverified in the absence of DNA. The CDR3 consists of 13 residues. The V gene's germline CDR1 is SQVTM and CDR2 ANQGSEA.

The rearrangement joins TRBV28 to TRBJ2-7; checking the TCRdb D call of TRBD1 is not possible without DNA. This CDR3 is 13 amino acids long. Looked up from germline, CDR1 is MDHEN and CDR2 is SYDVKM. CDR3: CASSFGGGDEQYF.

This chain connects TRBV13 to TRBJ2-3; TCRdb calls TRBD1, which cannot be checked without DNA. Germline CDR1 PRHDT, CDR2 FYEKMQ (reference sequence). The CDR3 length is 18 residues. The CDR3 spells CASSLVGYRGDPTDTQYF.

V is TRBV7-9 and J is TRBJ2-1. CDR1 and CDR2 from the germline V gene are SEHNR and FQNEAQ (reference sequence). The CDR3 spans 16 residues. CDR3 protein: CASIPDTGGSYNEQFF.